This T cell receptor beta chain was sequenced in a study of T cells in Graves' hyperthyroidism and ophthalmopathy (dated by TCRdb to between 2018 and 2021). For the study in its entirety: TCR V-J signatures able to tell the groups apart were searched for in a discovery cohort of 90 to 100 patients, of whom around 43 had Graves' ophthalmopathy and around 56 had stable Graves' hyperthyroidism. Prospective prediction of ophthalmopathy was tested in an independent validation cohort of approximately 19 hyperthyroidism patients and around 16 patients who later progressed to ophthalmopathy. The approximately 97 discovery patients were randomly divided into training and test sets at a 7:3 ratio. In addition, the study compared T-cell repertoires in thyroid tissue and in blood from a handful of Graves' hyperthyroidism patients. Following sampling, methimazole starting at 30 mg daily was given to hyperthyroidism patients, and high-dose intravenous methylprednisolone was given to ophthalmopathy patients. TCR Vbeta CDR3 sequencing of approximately 140 peripheral blood samples (approximately 44 ophthalmopathy, 75 hyperthyroidism and approximately 17 progressor patients) is reported in the paper.

A patient counted as having stable Graves' hyperthyroidism if no progression to ophthalmopathy occurred over 18 months of follow-up. Hyperthyroidism patients were aged 18 to 65 years and newly diagnosed, with disease duration of less than 2 months. Exclusion was applied to patients with uncontrolled infections, other autoimmune diseases, pregnancy or lactation. Diagnoses relied on clinical symptoms, serum thyroxine and TRAb, thyroid ultrasound and orbital computed tomography. Total RNA was extracted with Trizol reagent, and quality was checked on an Agilent 2100 Bioanalyzer. The germline ends are 14 bases apart after V is trimmed by 5 bases and J by 3 bases. The CDR3 spans 15 residues, from the cysteine through the phenylalanine. The only DNA kept is the CDR3, 45 bases in frame from the first base. The CDR1 and CDR2 encoded by the germline V gene (reference sequence) are LNHDA and SQIVND. The study at large found these results: Sample size was not statistically predetermined, and blinding of investigators to group allocation was not performed. Most expanded thyroid clonotypes (frequency above 0.001) were also detected in blood, suggesting blood repertoires may reflect thyroid immune responses. In validation, the model predicted progression to ophthalmopathy a median of approximately 6.3 months before onset, with around 70% sensitivity and more than 72% specificity. A 13 V-J signature model separated ophthalmopathy from stable hyperthyroidism, with approximately 86% sensitivity and 81.08% specificity in cross-validation and 80%/75% in testing.

This clonotype turned up a few times. Its specific antigen is unknown. Per-nucleotide qualities are absent, and no much larger clonotype sits a single base away. The TCR beta CDR3 regions were amplified from RNA transcripts. The first round of RT-PCR for the TCR CDR3 was performed with the HTBI primer set and the Qiagen OneStep RT-PCR kit. A second multiplex PCR round built the libraries, followed by size selection and purification. Paired-end sequencing of the libraries was performed with 100 bp reads on an Illumina HiSeq2000. For the original study's pipeline: SOAPnuke was used to process the raw data, throwing out any read that contained adapters or uncalled bases, had a mean Phred below 15, or lacked an exact constant-primer or identifier match. COPE v1.2.5 was used to merge high-quality paired reads, and clonotypes were defined as unique nucleotide sequences. Clonotypes were aligned to IMGT TRBV, TRBD and TRBJ reference segments using MiTCR v1.1. The analysis included only V-J combinations with a frequency above 0.0001, which together covered 99% to 99.2% of the repertoires. The TCS score was defined as F50 (clonal expansion) divided by E x V (chaos), with BLOSUM62-based TCRdist calculated between CDR3 peptides within each V-J. Welch's t-statistics and random forest reduced approximately 520 V-J features to about 12, which were used in a naive Bayes classifier (R e1071). In-frame beta chains were kept once TCRdb had trimmed the public reads at Q25 with fastp and called clones with MiXCR. One record per CDR3 amino acid sequence lists the most common genes and DNA. Here the V and J calls rest on TCRdb's processing, not on the authors' analysis. The table for this sample lists hundreds of thousands of distinct CDR3 sequences; around 42% of them were counted only once. Just over 8% of the sample belongs to the ten largest clones.

The source is a woman younger than 35 with Graves' hyperthyroidism. Donor details come from another sample of the same person, matched by shared clones. The sample comprised peripheral blood or thyroid tissue (not recorded which). The sequence links TRBV19 to TRBJ1-5; the D gene lacks a confident call. This receptor carries the CDR3 CASSASGSFNQPQHF. The nucleotide sequence reads as follows: TGTGCCAGTAGTGCCTCCGGGAGCTTCAATCAGCCCCAGCATTTT.